This TCR beta chain was captured by sequencing in a study of blood T cell repertoires in COVID-19. Using immunoSEQ multiplex PCR, the repertoire was profiled, and TCRdb retains in-frame clones only, with some absent. The sample consists of approximately 260,000 clones, about 90% of them appearing once. With V trimmed by 7 bases and J by 8 bases, 7 bases remained unmatched. The CDR3 extends over 13 amino acids. Germline V gene sequence: CDR1 MNHEY, CDR2 SMNVEV (reference sequence). The receptor comes from a man aged 60 to 75 who had recovered from COVID-19. This rearrangement joins TRBV27 to TRBJ2-7; TRBD1 aligns across 11 bases. The sample taken for sequencing was peripheral blood. Written as DNA, the CDR3 is TGTGCCAGCAAGGGACAGGGGGTCGCCCAGCAGTACTTC. Protein sequence: CASKGQGVAQQYF.